This T cell receptor beta chain originates from a study of blood T cell repertoires in COVID-19 (dated by TCRdb to 2018 to 2021). With regard to the full study: Collaborator samples came from the United States, Italy and Spain and covered acute and convalescent phases of COVID-19. The prospective study material was composed of cDNA or gDNA derived from T cells, B-cell-depleted T cells, or PBMCs. The dataset comprised deeply sampled blood TCRbeta repertoires from subjects exposed to, actively infected with, or recovered from COVID-19. The repertoires were released in a freely available public database intended as a resource for research on the immune response to SARS-CoV-2. Samples came from the ongoing ImmuneRACE study (first 160 participants) plus 1,254 subjects from 6 global collaborators. Nearly every sample came with metadata listing a de-identified subject ID, COVID-19 status, age in years and sex. HLA class I and class II types, where available, came from metadata supplied by the sample provider rather than from assay-based typing.

One collaborating source in Seattle enrolled patients during active infection and followed them longitudinally through the course of disease. Collaborating institutions collected whole blood in K2EDTA tubes following their own protocols. For TCRbeta analysis, collaborator samples were shipped as frozen whole blood, as isolated PBMCs, or as DNA extracted from either sample type. CDR1 and CDR2 were assigned from the germline V gene as MNHNS and SASEGT. From cysteine to phenylalanine, the CDR3 is 17 amino acids long. The kept DNA is CDR3 alone, 51 bases in frame from the first base. Ends trimmed: V by 4 bases, J by 0 bases; bases unmatched to a gene: 6. With regard to this clone: The antigen it recognizes is unknown. Within one base of it there is no much larger clone, and no base qualities were kept.

TCRbeta CDR3 regions were amplified from genomic DNA using the immunoSEQ Assay, a bias-controlled multiplex PCR. The published analysis was carried out like this. Within the assay, amplification of reference gene primers was used to estimate how many nucleated cells each sample contained. Sequence reads were collapsed and filtered to measure the absolute abundance of every unique TCRbeta CDR3 rearrangement. For each sample, productive Simpson clonality was calculated as the square root of Simpson's diversity index across productive rearrangements. Sourced from immuneACCESS, this table was stored by TCRdb with only in-frame sequences that have V and J called. A share of the clones is absent; for the studies checked, an unresolved V gene accounts for under half, and the remainder has no known explanation. V and J calls and clone size are as listed in that table; D and trimming were resolved from the DNA. The sample table records 400,000 or so clones; around 90% of these occur just once. Clones ranked in the top ten supply 0.8% to 0.9% of the sample.

Results and caveats for the whole study, not just this receptor: The amount of clinical and demographic metadata varied by source and participant and was provided uncurated.

The TCR sequence derives from a man aged 18 to 29 with COVID-19, enrolled during active disease. The chain joins TRBV6-1 to TRBJ2-3; TRBD2 fits 11 bases in the junction. Input material: peripheral blood. The CDR3 protein is CASSATLAGVSTDTQYF. The DNA is as follows: TGTGCCAGCAGTGCAACACTAGCGGGGGTGAGCACAGATACGCAGTATTTT.